This TCR beta chain was obtained from a study of blood T cells in healthy people across ages (dated by TCRdb to the mid-2010s). Study-wide context: Template switching captured roughly one uniquely barcoded TCR beta cDNA molecule per two T cells in model experiments. Using the same blood draw, the study looked at two additional independent replicas of 1 million unique cDNA reads for two donors, one aged 18 to 30 and the other aged 80 or older. Four age groups were formed from the donors: young (average about 16 years), middle-aged (approximately 39), aged (62) and long-lived (82). To avoid experimental bias, donors of different ages were randomly spread across the sequencing lanes. The study measured age-related changes in TCR beta repertoire diversity using deep sequencing normalized with unique cDNA molecular identifiers.

What the study reported, not specific to this receptor: Estimates of total diversity from one million sequenced T cells were regarded as lower bounds and underestimates. There was a strong correlation between observed TCR beta diversity and the percentage of naive T cells measured by flow cytometry. The long-lived group showed more naive CD4+ T cells, fewer expanded clones and increased TCR diversity than the aged group, suggesting age selection. As age increased, observed TCR beta diversity per million T cells dropped in a roughly linear way, and a significant reduction was already evident by age 40. Since profiling was done on bulk unsorted PBMCs, naive and antigen-experienced compartments could not be conclusively compared. Because donor CMV infection status was unknown, age-related changes in expanded clonotypes were potentially confounded.

The method was 5' RACE. The sequencing machine was an Illumina HiSeq 2500. A second PCR of roughly 7 to 11 cycles was run with a J-beta primer mix and a sample-barcoded 5' primer. Each TCR beta cDNA molecule received a unique molecular identifier from a template-switch 5' adaptor carrying 12 random nucleotides. Each sample yielded at least 3 million CDR3-containing paired-end reads. First-strand cDNA was synthesized from all RNA with the Mint cDNA synthesis kit, primed by a TRBC-specific oligonucleotide. After uracil-DNA glycosylase treatment, a first 18-cycle PCR used universal primers M1SS and BC2_uni_R on all cDNA. The study's own analysis went as follows. Each sample was normalized by randomly selecting 1 million high-quality reads, each carrying a distinct molecular identifier. Instead of being binned into consensus sequences, reads with shared molecular identifiers were discarded. MiTCR, set to a Q25 quality threshold and the strictest error-elimination algorithm, was used for CDR3 identification, clonotype clustering and error correction. A nonparametric unseen species model using Euler transformation provided a lower-bound estimate of total TCR beta diversity. TCRdb applied fastp at Q25 and MiXCR to the public reads, then kept only in-frame beta chains. All rows with the same CDR3 protein become a single entry with the most common DNA and genes. The V and J calls were determined by TCRdb, not by the authors. For this sample there are around 990,000 distinct CDR3 sequences; about two fifths appear just once. The ten largest clones take up roughly 14% of the sample.

The approximately 41 donors, aged roughly 6 to 100 years, were systemically healthy Caucasian individuals from Russia. Approximately 10 milliliters of peripheral blood were collected from each donor into EDTA-treated Vacutainer tubes. Ficoll-Paque density-gradient centrifugation was used to isolate PBMCs, with at least 7 million obtained per sample. Trizol reagent was used to extract total RNA from the PBMCs, yielding at least 5 micrograms per sample. The percentages of naive CD45RAhigh/CD27high T cells were determined by flow cytometry on a PBMC aliquot from every donor. On this clonotype itself: The clone's antigen remains unknown. The record has no base qualities; no much larger clone is one base away.

The sample consisted of blood. The receptor was isolated from a young man in good health.

The CDR3 has the sequence CASSQVGQVKTQQYF. The nucleotide sequence is given as TGCGCCAGCAGCCAAGTAGGACAGGTCAAGACTCAGCAGTACTTC. Recombination connected TRBV4-1 to TRBJ2-5; a stretch of 7 junction bases matches TRBD1. The cysteine opens and the phenylalanine closes a CDR3 of 15 amino acids. CDR3 DNA only is kept here, 45 bases in frame from base 1. Trimming removed 1 base from V and 11 bases from J; the gene matches leave 13 bases unexplained. CDR1 is given as MGHRA and CDR2 as YSYEKL, both from the germline V gene.